The clone carrying this T cell receptor (beta chain) has a single count. Its antigen is still unknown. These data belong to a study of shared clonotypes between healthy human individuals. Repertoires were generated with immunoSEQ multiplex PCR, while TCRdb's copy carries only in-frame clones and drops some. The data contain 1.6 million or so clones, roughly 96% of them seen just once; the ten biggest clones take up roughly 1.2%. Germline CDR1 reads LNHDA; CDR2 reads SQIVND (reference sequence). CDR3 length equals 15 residues. J lost 2 bases, V lost 6 bases, and 5 bases had no gene match. Researchers partitioned CD4+ cells into CD45RA+ naive and CD45RA-negative memory subsets. Study findings and constraints: Incomplete sequencing of sorted subsets was indicated by rarefaction despite large depth.

The rearrangement links TRBV19 to TRBJ2-3; 10 positions agree with TRBD1. Sequencing was performed on naive CD4+ T cells sorted from blood. This sample's subset: CD45RA+ positively selected. The receptor was derived from a man aged 25 to 40 in good health. CDR3 protein: CASRGTGAHTDTQYF. The CDR3, as DNA: TGTGCCAGTAGGGGGACAGGGGCGCACACAGATACGCAGTATTTT. The full variable domain, its missing parts supplied by reference TRBV19 and TRBJ2-3, is DGGITQSPKYLFRKEGQNVTLSCEQNLNHDAMYWYRQDPGQGLRLIYYSQIVNDFQKGDIAEGYSVSREKKESFPLTVTSAQKNPTAFYLCASRGTGAHTDTQYFGPGTRLTVL.